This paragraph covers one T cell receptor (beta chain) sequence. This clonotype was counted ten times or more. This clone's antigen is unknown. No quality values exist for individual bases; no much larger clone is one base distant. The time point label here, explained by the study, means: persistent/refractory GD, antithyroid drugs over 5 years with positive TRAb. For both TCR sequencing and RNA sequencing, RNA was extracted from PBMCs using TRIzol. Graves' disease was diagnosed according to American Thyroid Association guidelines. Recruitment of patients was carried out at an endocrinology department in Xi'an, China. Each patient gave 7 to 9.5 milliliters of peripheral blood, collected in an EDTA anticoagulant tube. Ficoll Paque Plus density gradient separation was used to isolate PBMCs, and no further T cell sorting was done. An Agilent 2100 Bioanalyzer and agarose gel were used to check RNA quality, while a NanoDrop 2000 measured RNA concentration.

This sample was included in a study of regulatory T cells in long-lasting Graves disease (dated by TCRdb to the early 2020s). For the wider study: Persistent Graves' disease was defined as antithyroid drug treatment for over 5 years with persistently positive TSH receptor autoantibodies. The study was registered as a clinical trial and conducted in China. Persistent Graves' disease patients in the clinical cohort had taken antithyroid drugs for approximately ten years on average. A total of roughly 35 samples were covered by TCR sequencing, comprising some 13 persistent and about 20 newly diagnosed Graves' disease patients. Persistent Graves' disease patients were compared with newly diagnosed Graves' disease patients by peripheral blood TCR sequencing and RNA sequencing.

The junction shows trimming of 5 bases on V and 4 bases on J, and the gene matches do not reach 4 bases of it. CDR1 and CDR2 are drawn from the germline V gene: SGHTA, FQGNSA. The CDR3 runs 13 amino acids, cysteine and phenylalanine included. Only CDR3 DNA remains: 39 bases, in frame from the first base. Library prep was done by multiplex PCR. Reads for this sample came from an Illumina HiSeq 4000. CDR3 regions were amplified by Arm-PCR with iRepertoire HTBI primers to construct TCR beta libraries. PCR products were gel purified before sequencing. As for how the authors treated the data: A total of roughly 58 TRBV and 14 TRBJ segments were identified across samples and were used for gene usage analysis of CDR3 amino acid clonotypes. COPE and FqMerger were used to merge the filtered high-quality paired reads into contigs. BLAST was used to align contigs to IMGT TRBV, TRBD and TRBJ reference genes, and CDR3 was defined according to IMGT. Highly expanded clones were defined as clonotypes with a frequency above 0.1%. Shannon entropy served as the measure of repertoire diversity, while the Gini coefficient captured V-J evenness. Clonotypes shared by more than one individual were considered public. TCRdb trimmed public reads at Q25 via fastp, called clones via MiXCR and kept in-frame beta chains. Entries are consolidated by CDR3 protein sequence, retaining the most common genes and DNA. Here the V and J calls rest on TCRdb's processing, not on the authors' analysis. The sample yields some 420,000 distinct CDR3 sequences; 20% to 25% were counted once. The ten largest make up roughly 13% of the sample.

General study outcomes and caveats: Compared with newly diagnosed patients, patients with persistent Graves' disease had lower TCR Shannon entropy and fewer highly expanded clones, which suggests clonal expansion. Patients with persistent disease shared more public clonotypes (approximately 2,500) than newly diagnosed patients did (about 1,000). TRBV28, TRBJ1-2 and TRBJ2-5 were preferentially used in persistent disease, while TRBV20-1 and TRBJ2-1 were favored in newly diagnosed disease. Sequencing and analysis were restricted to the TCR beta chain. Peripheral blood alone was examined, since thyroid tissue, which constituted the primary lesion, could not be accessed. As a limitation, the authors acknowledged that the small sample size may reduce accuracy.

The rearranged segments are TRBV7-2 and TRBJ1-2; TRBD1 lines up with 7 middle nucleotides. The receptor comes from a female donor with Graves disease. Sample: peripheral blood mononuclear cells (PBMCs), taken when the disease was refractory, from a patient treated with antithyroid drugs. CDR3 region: CASSMDRSYGYTF. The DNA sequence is TGTGCCAGCAGCATGGACAGGAGCTATGGCTACACCTTC. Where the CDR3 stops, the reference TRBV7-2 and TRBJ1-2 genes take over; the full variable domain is GAGVSQSPSNKVTEKGKDVELRCDPISGHTALYWYRQSLGQGLEFLIYFQGNSAPDKSGLPSDRFSAERTGGSVSTLTIQRTQQEDSAVYLCASSMDRSYGYTFGSGTRLTVV.